This is a list of T cell receptor beta chains from one sample in a study of graft-versus-host responses after intestinal transplantation. Using immunoSEQ multiplex PCR, the repertoire was profiled, and TCRdb retains in-frame clones only, with some absent. Among around 100,000 clones listed, 90% to 95% were seen once. These receptors have no identified antigens. The source material was unstimulated CD8+ T cells sorted from spleen or lymph node cells, sampled before intestinal transplant. The source of these receptors is a human donor who received an intestinal transplant. CDR3s include the opening cysteine and the closing phenylalanine or tryptophan.

v_gene: TRBV19
CDR3aa: CASSIYQTTYNEQFF

v_gene: TRBV4-1
CDR3aa: CASSQVYLGGQETQYF

v_gene: TRBV4-1
CDR3aa: CASSQGTRTGNEKLFF

v_gene: TRBV7-2
CDR3aa: CASSFLPGGAFF

v_gene: TRBV7-9
CDR3aa: CASSLDWQLGSSYNSPLHF

v_gene: TRBV7-9
CDR3aa: CASSLVSGLSGNTIYF

v_gene: TRBV27
CDR3aa: CASSGGGINYGYTF

v_gene: TRBV7-8
CDR3aa: CASSLIGGATDTQYF

v_gene: TRBV5-5
CDR3aa: CASSARPDYGYTF

v_gene: TRBV4-1
CDR3aa: CASSQGQNQETQYF

v_gene: TRBV9
CDR3aa: CASSVGSGQPQHF

v_gene: TRBV9
CDR3aa: CASSPRQATYGYTF

v_gene: TRBV9
CDR3aa: CASSPGTGFAYEQYF

v_gene: TRBV25-1
CDR3aa: CASSRGGTGELFF

v_gene: TRBV10-1
CDR3aa: CASSEGPGFDEQYF

v_gene: TRBV19
CDR3aa: CASSIGAGLETQYF

v_gene: TRBV4-1
CDR3aa: CASSQSATDTQYF

v_gene: TRBV7-9
CDR3aa: CASSLAMGYEQYF

v_gene: TRBV5-1
CDR3aa: CASSLPAGRANEKLFF

v_gene: TRBV19
CDR3aa: CASRDRVGEQFF

v_gene: TRBV7-6
CDR3aa: CASSAELKSEAFF

v_gene: TRBV9
CDR3aa: CASSASRTGGGEQYF

v_gene: TRBV5-1
CDR3aa: CASSLGWGREDTEAFF

v_gene: TRBV7-6
CDR3aa: CASTPGLAGGDTQYF

v_gene: TRBV4-1
CDR3aa: CASSQPGQGRIEAFF

v_gene: TRBV15
CDR3aa: CATSSRTGVGNQPQHF

v_gene: TRBV5-6
CDR3aa: CASSSARDHEQYF

v_gene: TRBV6-1
CDR3aa: CASQGGGGWNEQFF

v_gene: TRBV7-8
CDR3aa: CASSLFRGPSYEKLFF

v_gene: TRBV2
CDR3aa: CASSEAPGGRTEAFF

v_gene: TRBV30
CDR3aa: CAWSAASYEQYF

v_gene: TRBV7-9
CDR3aa: CASRRGTDPSPLHF

v_gene: TRBV9
CDR3aa: CASSPTLIQGGGAFF

v_gene: TRBV27
CDR3aa: CASSSTDRGWETQYF

v_gene: TRBV5-6
CDR3aa: CASSLAGNTIYF

v_gene: TRBV25-1
CDR3aa: CASMRGGSGNTIYF

v_gene: TRBV6-5
CDR3aa: CASSYSSTDTQYF

v_gene: TRBV4-2
CDR3aa: CASSQDAASGQPQHF

v_gene: TRBV27
CDR3aa: CASTGTPPTNEQFF

v_gene: TRBV15
CDR3aa: CATSRDRGGGNTIYF

v_gene: TRBV4-1
CDR3aa: CASSRTGSYEQYF

v_gene: TRBV6-1
CDR3aa: CASSDRYTDTQYF

v_gene: TRBV27
CDR3aa: CASRPFSGGSLAKNIQYF

v_gene: TRBV7-9
CDR3aa: CASSLGRTEAFF